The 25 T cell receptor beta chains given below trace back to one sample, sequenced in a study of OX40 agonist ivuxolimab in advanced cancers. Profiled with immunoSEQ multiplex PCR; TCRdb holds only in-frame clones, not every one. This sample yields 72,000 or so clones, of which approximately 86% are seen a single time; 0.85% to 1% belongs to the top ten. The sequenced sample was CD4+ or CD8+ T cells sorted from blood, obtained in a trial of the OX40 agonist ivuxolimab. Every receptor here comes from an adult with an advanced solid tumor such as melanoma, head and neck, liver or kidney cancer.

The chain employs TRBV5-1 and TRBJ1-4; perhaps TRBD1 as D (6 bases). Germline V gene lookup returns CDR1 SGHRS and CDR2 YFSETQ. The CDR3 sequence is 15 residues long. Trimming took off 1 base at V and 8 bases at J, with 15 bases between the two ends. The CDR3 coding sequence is TGCGCCAGCAGCTTGTTCGGCAGGGGTGAAGAAAAACTGTTTTTT. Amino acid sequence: CASSLFGRGEEKLFF.

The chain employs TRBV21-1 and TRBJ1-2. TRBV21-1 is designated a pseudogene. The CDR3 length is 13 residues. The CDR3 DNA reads TGTGCCAGCAGCCAACGGGGGGTCTATGGCTACACCTTC. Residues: CASSQRGVYGYTF.

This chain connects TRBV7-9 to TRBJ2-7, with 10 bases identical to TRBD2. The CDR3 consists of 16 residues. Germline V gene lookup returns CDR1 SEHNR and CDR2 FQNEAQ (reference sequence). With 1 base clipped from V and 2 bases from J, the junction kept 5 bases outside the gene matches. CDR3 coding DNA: TGTGCCAGCAGCTTAGTAGGAGCGGGAGGGACCTACGAGCAGTACTTC. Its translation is CASSLVGAGGTYEQYF.

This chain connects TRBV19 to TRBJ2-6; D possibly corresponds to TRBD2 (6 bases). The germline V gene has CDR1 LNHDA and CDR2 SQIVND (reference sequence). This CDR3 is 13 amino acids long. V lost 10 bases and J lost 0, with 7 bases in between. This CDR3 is CANGSSGANVLTF. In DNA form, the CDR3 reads TGTGCCAACGGGAGCTCTGGGGCCAACGTCCTGACTTTC.

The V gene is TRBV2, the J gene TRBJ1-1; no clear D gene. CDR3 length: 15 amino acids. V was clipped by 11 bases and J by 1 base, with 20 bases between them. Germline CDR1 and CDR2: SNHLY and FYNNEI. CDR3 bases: TGTGCCTACCGGTCGCGCGGACGAACGAACACTGAAGCTTTCTTT. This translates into CAYRSRGRTNTEAFF.

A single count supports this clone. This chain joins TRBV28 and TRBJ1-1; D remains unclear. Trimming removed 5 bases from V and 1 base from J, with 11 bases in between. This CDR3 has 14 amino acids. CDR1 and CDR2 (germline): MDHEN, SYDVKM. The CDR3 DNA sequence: TGTGCCAGCAGTATTTCGGGGAAGAACACTGAAGCTTTCTTT. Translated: CASSISGKNTEAFF.

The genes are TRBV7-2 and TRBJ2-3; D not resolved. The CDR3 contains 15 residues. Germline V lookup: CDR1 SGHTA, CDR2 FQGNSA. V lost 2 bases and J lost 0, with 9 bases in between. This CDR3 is CASSLFQPSTDTQYF. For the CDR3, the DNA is TGTGCCAGCAGCTTATTCCAGCCCAGCACAGATACGCAGTATTTT.

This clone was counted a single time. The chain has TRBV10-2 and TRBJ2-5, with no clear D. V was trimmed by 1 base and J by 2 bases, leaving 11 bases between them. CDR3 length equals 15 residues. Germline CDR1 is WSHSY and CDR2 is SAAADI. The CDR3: CASSEYVPAQETQYF. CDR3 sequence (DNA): TGCGCCAGCAGTGAGTATGTGCCAGCACAAGAGACCCAGTACTTC.

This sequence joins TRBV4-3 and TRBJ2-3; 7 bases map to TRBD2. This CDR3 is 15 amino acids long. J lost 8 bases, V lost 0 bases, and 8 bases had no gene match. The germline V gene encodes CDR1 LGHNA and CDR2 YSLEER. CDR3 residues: CASSQDRGPSGTQYF. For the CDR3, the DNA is TGCGCCAGCAGCCAAGATAGAGGGCCTAGCGGTACGCAGTATTTT.

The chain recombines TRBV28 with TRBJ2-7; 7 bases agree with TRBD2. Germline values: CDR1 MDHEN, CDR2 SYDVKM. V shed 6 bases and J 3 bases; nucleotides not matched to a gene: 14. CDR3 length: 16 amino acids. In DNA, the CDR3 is TGTGCCAGCAGGCGAGGCGGGGGAGGACTCATCTACGAGCAGTACTTC. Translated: CASRRGGGGLIYEQYF.

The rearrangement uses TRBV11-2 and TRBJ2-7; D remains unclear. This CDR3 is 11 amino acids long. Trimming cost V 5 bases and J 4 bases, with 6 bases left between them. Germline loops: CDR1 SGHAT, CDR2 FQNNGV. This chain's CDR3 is CASSHSYEQYF. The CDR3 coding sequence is TGTGCCAGCAGCCACAGTTACGAGCAGTACTTC. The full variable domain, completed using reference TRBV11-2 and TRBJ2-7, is EAGVAQSPRYKIIEKRQSVAFWCNPISGHATLYWYQQILGQGPKLLIQFQNNGVVDDSQLPKDRFSAERLKGVDSTLKIQPAKLEDSAVYLCASSHSYEQYFGPGTRLTVT.

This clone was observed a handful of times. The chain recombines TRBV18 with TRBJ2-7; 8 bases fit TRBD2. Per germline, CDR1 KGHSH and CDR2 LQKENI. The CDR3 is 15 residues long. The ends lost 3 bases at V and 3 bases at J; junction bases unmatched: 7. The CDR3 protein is CASSPRAGANYEQYF. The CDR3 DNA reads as TGTGCCAGCTCACCGAGAGCGGGGGCCAACTACGAGCAGTACTTC.

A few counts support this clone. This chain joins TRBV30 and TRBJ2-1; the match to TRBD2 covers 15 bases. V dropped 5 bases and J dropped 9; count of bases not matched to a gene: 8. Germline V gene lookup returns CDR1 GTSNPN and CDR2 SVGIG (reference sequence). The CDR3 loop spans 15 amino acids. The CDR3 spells CAWSWTSGRGGEQFF. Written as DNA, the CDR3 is TGTGCCTGGTCCTGGACTAGCGGGAGGGGTGGTGAGCAGTTCTTC.

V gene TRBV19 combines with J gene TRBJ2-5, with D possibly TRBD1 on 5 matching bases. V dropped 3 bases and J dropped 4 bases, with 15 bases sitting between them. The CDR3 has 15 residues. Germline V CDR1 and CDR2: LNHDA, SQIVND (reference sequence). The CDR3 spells CASSINGQGRETQYF. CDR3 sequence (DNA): TGTGCCAGTAGTATTAATGGGCAGGGAAGAGAGACCCAGTACTTC.

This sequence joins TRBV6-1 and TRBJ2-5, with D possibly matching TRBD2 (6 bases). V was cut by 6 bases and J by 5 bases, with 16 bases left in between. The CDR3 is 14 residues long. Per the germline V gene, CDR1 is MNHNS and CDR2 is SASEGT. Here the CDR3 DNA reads TGTGCCAGCAGAACGGGGGTCGGCTGGGAGACCCAGTACTTC. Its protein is CASRTGVGWETQYF.

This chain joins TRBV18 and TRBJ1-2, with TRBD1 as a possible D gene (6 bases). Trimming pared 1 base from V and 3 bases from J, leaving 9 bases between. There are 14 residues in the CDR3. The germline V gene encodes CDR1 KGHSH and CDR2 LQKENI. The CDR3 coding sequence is TGTGCCAGCTCACCACGCGCAGGGGACTATGGCTACACCTTC. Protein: CASSPRAGDYGYTF.

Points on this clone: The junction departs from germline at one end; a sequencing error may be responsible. CDR3 coding DNA: TGTGCTAGCAGCTTATTAAGCGGTTCGAACACCGGGGAGCTGTTTTTT. Protein product: CASSLLSGSNTGELFF. The chain has TRBV7-7 and TRBJ2-2, with D possibly matching TRBD2 (5 bases). This CDR3 is 16 amino acids long. The V gene's germline CDR1 is SSHAT and CDR2 FNYEAQ (reference sequence).

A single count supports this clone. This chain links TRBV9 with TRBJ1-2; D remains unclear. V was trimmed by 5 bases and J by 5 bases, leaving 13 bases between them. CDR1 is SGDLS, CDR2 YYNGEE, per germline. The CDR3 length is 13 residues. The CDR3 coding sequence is TGTGCCAGCAGTGATGGACCGCGTTATGGCTACACCTTC. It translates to CASSDGPRYGYTF.

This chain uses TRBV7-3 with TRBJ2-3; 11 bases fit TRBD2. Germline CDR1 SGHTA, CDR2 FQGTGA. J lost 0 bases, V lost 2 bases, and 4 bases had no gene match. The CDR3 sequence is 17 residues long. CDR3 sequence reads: CASSLGLAGTSTDTQYF. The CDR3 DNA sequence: TGTGCCAGCAGCTTAGGACTAGCGGGCACTAGCACAGATACGCAGTATTTT. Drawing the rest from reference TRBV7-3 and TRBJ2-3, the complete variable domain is GAGVSQTPSNKVTEKGKYVELRCDPISGHTALYWYRQSLGQGPEFLIYFQGTGAADDSGLPNDRFFAVRPEGSVSTLKIQRTERGDSAVYLCASSLGLAGTSTDTQYFGPGTRLTVL.

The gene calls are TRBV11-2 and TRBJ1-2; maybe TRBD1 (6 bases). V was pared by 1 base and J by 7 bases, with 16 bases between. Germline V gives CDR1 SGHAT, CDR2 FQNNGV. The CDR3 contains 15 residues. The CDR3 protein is CASSLVGTPGGGYTF. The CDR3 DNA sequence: TGTGCCAGCAGCTTAGTCGGGACACCGGGCGGTGGCTACACCTTC.

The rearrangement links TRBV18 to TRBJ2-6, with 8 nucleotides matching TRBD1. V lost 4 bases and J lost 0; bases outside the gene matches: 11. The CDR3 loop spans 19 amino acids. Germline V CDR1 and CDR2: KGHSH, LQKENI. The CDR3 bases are TGTGCCAGCTCACGGGCGGGGACAGGCAAAGACTCTGGGGCCAACGTCCTGACTTTC. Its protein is CASSRAGTGKDSGANVLTF.

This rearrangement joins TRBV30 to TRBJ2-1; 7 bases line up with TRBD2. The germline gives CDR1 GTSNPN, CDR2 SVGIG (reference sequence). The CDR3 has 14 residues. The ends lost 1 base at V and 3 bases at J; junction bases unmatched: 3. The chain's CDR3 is CAWSDKRGYNEQFF. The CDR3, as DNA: TGTGCCTGGAGTGATAAGCGGGGCTACAATGAGCAGTTCTTC.

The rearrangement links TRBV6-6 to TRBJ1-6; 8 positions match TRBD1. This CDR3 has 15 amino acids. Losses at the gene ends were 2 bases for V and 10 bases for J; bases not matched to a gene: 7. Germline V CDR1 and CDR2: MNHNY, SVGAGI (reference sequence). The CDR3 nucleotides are TGTGCCAGCAGTTACCGGACAGGGTTGGGATCACCCCTCCACTTT. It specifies CASSYRTGLGSPLHF.

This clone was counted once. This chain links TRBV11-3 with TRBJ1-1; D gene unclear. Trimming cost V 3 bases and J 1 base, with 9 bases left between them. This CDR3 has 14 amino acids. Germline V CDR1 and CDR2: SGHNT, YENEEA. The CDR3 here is CASSFSGENTEAFF. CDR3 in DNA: TGTGCCAGCAGCTTTAGTGGTGAGAACACTGAAGCTTTCTTT.

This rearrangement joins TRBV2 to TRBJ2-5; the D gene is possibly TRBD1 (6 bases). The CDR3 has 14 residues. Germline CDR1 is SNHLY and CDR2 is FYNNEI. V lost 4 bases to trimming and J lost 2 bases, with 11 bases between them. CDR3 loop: CASSVQGPQETQYF. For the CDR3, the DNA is TGTGCCAGCAGTGTGCAGGGGCCTCAAGAGACCCAGTACTTC.